The 5 T cell receptor beta chains in this list originate from one sample, sequenced in a study of CD8 T cells in Susac syndrome. RNA amounts of roughly 0.5 to 1 ug underwent reverse transcription with random hexamers. TCRdb reprocessed the immunoSEQ multiplex PCR reads via MiXCR and lists one record per CDR3 protein. This sample has over 150,000 distinct CDR3 sequences, with about 95% found just once. The sequenced sample consisted of CD4+ T cells from PBMCs. The receptors come from a human donor with multiple sclerosis.

The chain uses TRBV20-1 and TRBJ2-3; maybe TRBD2 (7 bases). V was cut by 1 base and J by 7 bases, with 12 bases left in between. This CDR3 has 13 amino acids. Germline V CDR1 and CDR2: DFQATT, SNEGSKA (reference sequence). In DNA form, the CDR3 reads TGCAGTGCTAGAGTCGCGGGGGCGAATACGCAGTATTTT. Translation: CSARVAGANTQYF.

The rearrangement joins TRBV18 to TRBJ1-1; D remains ambiguous. V was clipped by 5 bases and J by 3 bases, with 10 bases between them. Germline V gene sequence: CDR1 KGHSH, CDR2 LQKENI. This CDR3 is built from 13 residues. CDR3 DNA sequence: TGTGCCAGCTCAGACTCTCTGGACACTGAAGCTTTCTTT. It codes for CASSDSLDTEAFF.

This chain links TRBV29-1 with TRBJ1-2; D gene unclear. The germline V and J ends were trimmed by 6 bases and 0 bases, with 5 bases remaining between them. The germline V gene encodes CDR1 SQVTM and CDR2 ANQGSEA. The CDR3 length is 11 residues. CDR3 region: CSVWANYGYTF. CDR3 bases: TGCAGCGTGTGGGCTAACTATGGCTACACCTTC. The full variable domain, in which reference TRBV29-1 and TRBJ1-2 provide the parts outside the CDR3, is SAVISQKPSRDICQRGTSLTIQCQVDSQVTMMFWYRQQPGQSLTLIATANQGSEATYESGFVIDKFPISRPNLTFSTLTVSNMSPEDSSIYLCSVWANYGYTFGSGTRLTVV.

The chain links TRBV30 to TRBJ2-3; 7 bases agree with TRBD1. Germline-derived CDR1 and CDR2 are GTSNPN and SVGIG (reference sequence). The CDR3 consists of 14 residues. J gave up 5 bases and V 0 bases, and 5 bases lay outside the gene matches. CDR3 loop: CAWSVGQSGDTQYF. Here the CDR3 DNA reads TGTGCCTGGAGTGTGGGACAGTCAGGAGATACGCAGTATTTT.

The gene calls are TRBV3-1 and TRBJ2-5; 7 bases match TRBD2. J was trimmed by 6 bases and V by 8 bases; bases with no gene match: 9. The germline CDR1 and CDR2 sequences are LGHDT and YNNKEL (reference sequence). CDR3 size: 13 residues. This CDR3 is CASAVGGRKTQYF. The CDR3, as DNA: TGTGCCAGCGCAGTGGGAGGGCGGAAGACCCAGTACTTC.